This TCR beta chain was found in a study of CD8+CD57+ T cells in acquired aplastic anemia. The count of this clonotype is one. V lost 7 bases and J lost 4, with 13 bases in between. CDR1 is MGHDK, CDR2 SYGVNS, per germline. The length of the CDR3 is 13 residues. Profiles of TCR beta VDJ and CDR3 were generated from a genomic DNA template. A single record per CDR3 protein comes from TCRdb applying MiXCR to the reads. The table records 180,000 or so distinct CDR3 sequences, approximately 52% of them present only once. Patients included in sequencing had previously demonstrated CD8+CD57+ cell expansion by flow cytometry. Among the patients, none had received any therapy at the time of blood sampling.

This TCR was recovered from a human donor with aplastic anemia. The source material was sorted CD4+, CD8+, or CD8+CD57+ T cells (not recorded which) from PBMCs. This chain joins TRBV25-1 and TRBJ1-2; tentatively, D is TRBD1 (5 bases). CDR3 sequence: CASTRDGPYGYTF. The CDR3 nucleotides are TGTGCCAGCACCCGGGACGGACCCTATGGCTACACCTTC.